This T cell receptor (beta chain) is drawn from a study of shared clonotypes between healthy human individuals. How the authors handled the data: Filtering differed, since immunoSEQ gave only junction sequences and no quality scores. The repertoire was sequenced with immunoSEQ multiplex PCR; TCRdb's copy has only in-frame clones and lacks some. That table is the source of V, J and clone size, and D and trimming were worked out from the DNA. Seen here are 550,000 to 700,000 clones, around 78% observed once, and the top ten hold around 1.8%. The CDR3 runs 15 residues. V lost 2 bases to trimming and J lost 5 bases; unmatched junction nucleotides: 4. Subsets obtained from CD4+ cells comprised CD45RA+ naive and CD45RA-negative memory cells.

This receptor was taken from a woman under 40 in good health. V and J are TRBV5-7 and TRBJ2-1, with 10 bases identical to TRBD2. TRBV5-7 is recorded as an ORF, its role being uncertain. Material: memory CD4+ T cells sorted from blood. Subset indicated: CD45RA-negative fraction. The CDR3 here is CASSLRLAGHNEQFF. Here the CDR3 DNA reads TGTGCCAGCAGCTTACGACTAGCGGGTCACAATGAGCAGTTCTTC.